This TCR beta chain was identified during a study of blood T cell repertoires in COVID-19. Libraries were prepared by immunoSEQ multiplex PCR; TCRdb keeps only in-frame clonotypes and omits some of them. The data show around 150,000 clones, 70% to 85% seen once. The CDR3 length is 14 residues. Germline V lookup: CDR1 LNHDA, CDR2 SQIVND (reference sequence). Trimming cost V 0 bases and J 1 base, with 6 bases left between them. The sequencing sample was made of peripheral blood. The rearrangement uses TRBV19 and TRBJ1-1; D gene unclear. The sequence was collected from an elderly woman in a cohort sampled during active or convalescent COVID-19. CDR3 in amino acids: CASSIDPKNTEAFF. The CDR3 coding sequence is TGTGCCAGTAGTATAGATCCTAAGAACACTGAAGCTTTCTTT.